This is a list of T cell receptor beta chains from one sample in a study of regulatory T cells in long-lasting Graves disease. TCRdb itself ran the multiplex PCR reads through MiXCR, one entry per CDR3 protein. The table includes fewer than 550,000 distinct CDR3 sequences, 16% detected once. The data were also submitted as part of a second study, on T cells in Graves' hyperthyroidism and ophthalmopathy.

Sequencing was performed on peripheral blood mononuclear cells (PBMCs), taken at new diagnosis, from a patient treated with antithyroid drugs. Source of these receptors: a woman aged 40 to 65 with Graves disease. Each CDR3 is given with its conserved first and last residue. The D gene is left open where the match is weak. Clone size is not always given. Where it is, it says once, few, many or a class for expanded clones.

>.|TRBJ1-1|many|TRBV20-1|10
TGCAGTGCTAGAGAGGACGCAGCTTTCTTT
CSAREDAAFF
>.|TRBJ1-2|.|TRBV20-1|10
TGCAGTGCTAACTGGCATGGCTACACCTTC
CSANWHGYTF
>.|TRBJ2-2|many|TRBV12-3/TRBV12-4|15
TGTGCCAGCAGCCCGCTTCATCCGAACACCGGGGAGCTGTTTTTT
CASSPLHPNTGELFF
>.|TRBJ2-1|few|TRBV9|15
TGTGCCAGCAGCCCGTCACCGGGGACCTACAATGAGCAGTTCTTC
CASSPSPGTYNEQFF
>.|TRBJ1-1|.|TRBV10-3|14
TGTGCCATCACGGGTACAGGGCTGGGGACTGAAGCTTTCTTT
CAITGTGLGTEAFF
>TRBD1|TRBJ2-2|few|TRBV6-1|17
TGTGCCAGCAGCCGTAATTCGGGACAGGGAAGTAACGGGGAGCTGTTTTTT
CASSRNSGQGSNGELFF
>.|TRBJ1-6|many|TRBV7-9|13
TGTGCCAGCAGCTTAGAAGGGGATTCACCCCTCCACTTT
CASSLEGDSPLHF
>TRBD2|TRBJ2-3|many|TRBV2|15
TGTGCCAGCAGTACGACTAGCGGGGGGACAGATACGCAGTATTTT
CASSTTSGGTDTQYF
>.|TRBJ1-2|.|TRBV20-1|13
TGCAGTGCTAGATCGCAGCTGTTCTATGGCTACACCTTC
CSARSQLFYGYTF
>TRBD2|TRBJ2-7|many|TRBV10-3|12
TGTGCCATTACTAGCGGGGGCCACGAGCAGTACTTC
CAITSGGHEQYF
>.|TRBJ2-7|many|TRBV28|12
TGTGCCACCTCGCAGGCTGGGTCCGAGCAGTACTTC
CATSQAGSEQYF
>.|TRBJ1-5|.|TRBV19|15
TGTGCCAGTAGTATACAAGGAACCGGGAATCAGCCCCAGCATTTT
CASSIQGTGNQPQHF
>.|TRBJ2-5|many|TRBV28|13
TGTGCCAGCAGTTTGCCCGGCGGGGAGACCCAGTACTTC
CASSLPGGETQYF
>TRBD2|TRBJ2-3|many|TRBV11-2|16
TGTGCCAGCAGCTTAGAACTAGCGGGGGGGGGGGATACGCAGTATTTT
CASSLELAGGGDTQYF
>TRBD2|TRBJ2-1|.|TRBV2|14
TGTGCCAGCAGCCCAGCGGGGGGTCTAATTGAGCAGTTCTTC
CASSPAGGLIEQFF
>.|TRBJ1-1|.|TRBV19|14
TGTGCCAGTAGAGATGGACCGGGGAACACTGAAGCTTTCTTT
CASRDGPGNTEAFF